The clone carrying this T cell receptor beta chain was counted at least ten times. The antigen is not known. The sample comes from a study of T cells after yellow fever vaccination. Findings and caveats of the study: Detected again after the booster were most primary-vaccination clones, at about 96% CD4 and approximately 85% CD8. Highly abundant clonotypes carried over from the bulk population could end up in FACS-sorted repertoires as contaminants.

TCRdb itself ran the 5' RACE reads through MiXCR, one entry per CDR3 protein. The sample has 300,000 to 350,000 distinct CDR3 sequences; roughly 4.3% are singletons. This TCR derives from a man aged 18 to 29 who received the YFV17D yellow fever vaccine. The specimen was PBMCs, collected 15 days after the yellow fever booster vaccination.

CDR3 in DNA: TGCGCCAGCAGCCCAATTGCGCAAAGTGACACTGAAGCTTTCTTT. Protein product: CASSPIAQSDTEAFF. The V and J genes are TRBV5-1 and TRBJ1-1; no reliable D call. The V gene's germline CDR1 is SGHRS and CDR2 YFSETQ. The CDR3 covers 15 residues. Deletions cut 4 bases from V and 3 bases from J, with 16 bases between.